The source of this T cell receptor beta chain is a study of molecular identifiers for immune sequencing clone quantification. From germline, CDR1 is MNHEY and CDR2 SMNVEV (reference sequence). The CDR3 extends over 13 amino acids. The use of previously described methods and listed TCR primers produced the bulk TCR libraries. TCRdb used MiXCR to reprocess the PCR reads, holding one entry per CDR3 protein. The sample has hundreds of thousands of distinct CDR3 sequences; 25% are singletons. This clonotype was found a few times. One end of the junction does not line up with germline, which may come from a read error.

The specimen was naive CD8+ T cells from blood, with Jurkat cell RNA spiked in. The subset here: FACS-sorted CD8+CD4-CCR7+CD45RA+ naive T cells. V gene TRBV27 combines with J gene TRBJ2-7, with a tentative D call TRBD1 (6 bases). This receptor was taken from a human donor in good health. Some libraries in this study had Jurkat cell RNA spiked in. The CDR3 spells CASSVTRGQEWIF. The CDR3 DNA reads TGTGCCAGCTCCGTAACCAGGGGTCAGGAGTGGATCTTC.